A single sample is the source of the 24 T cell receptor beta chains below, sequenced in a study of cytomegalovirus exposure and HLA in healthy donors. The PCR employed 60 Vbeta primers together with 13 Jbeta primers. Method: immunoSEQ multiplex PCR; TCRdb's copy keeps in-frame clones and lacks some. The data contain some 170,000 clones, roughly 80% of them seen just once; the ten biggest clones take up 7%. The sample comprised PBMCs. The receptors originated from a woman in her twenties or thirties in good health and CMV-seropositive.

The chain is built from TRBV2 and TRBJ2-5, with D possibly being TRBD1 (6 bases). Trimming stripped 8 bases from V and 4 bases from J, with 20 bases between. The CDR3 spans 15 residues. Germline V gene data show CDR1 as SNHLY and CDR2 as FYNNEI. CDR3: CASSRTANQGETQYF. CDR3 sequence (DNA): TGTGCCAGCTCTCGGACAGCCAACCAAGGAGAGACCCAGTACTTC.

The rearrangement joins TRBV6-1 to TRBJ1-2; the D is unclear. There are 14 residues in the CDR3. The V end lost 5 bases, the J end lost 3 bases, and 13 bases lay between the germline ends. Germline V gene data show CDR1 as MNHNS and CDR2 as SASEGT. CDR3 nucleotides: TGTGCCAGCAGTATCCTGACCGGGGACTATGGCTACACCTTC. It codes for CASSILTGDYGYTF.

The chain recombines TRBV5-4 with TRBJ1-2; D may be TRBD1 (6 bases). Germline V gene lookup returns CDR1 SGHNT and CDR2 YYREEE (reference sequence). V was clipped by 0 bases and J by 4 bases, with 13 bases between them. The CDR3 is 15 residues long. CDR3 residues: CASSLGRGHSYGYTF. The CDR3 nucleotides read TGTGCCAGCAGCTTGGGGCGGGGGCATTCCTATGGCTACACCTTC.

The V gene is TRBV9, the J gene TRBJ2-2; D possibly corresponds to TRBD2 (5 bases). Trimming removed 4 bases at V and 0 bases at J, with 7 bases between. The V gene's germline CDR1 is SGDLS and CDR2 YYNGEE. CDR3 size: 14 residues. The CDR3 nucleotides read TGTGCCAGCAGCTTAGCGTCGAACACCGGGGAGCTGTTTTTT. It specifies CASSLASNTGELFF.

This sequence joins TRBV27 and TRBJ1-5; no definite D call. The germline V gene has CDR1 MNHEY and CDR2 SMNVEV (reference sequence). The CDR3 runs 13 residues. The V end was cut by 3 bases, the J end by 1 base, with 4 bases between. The CDR3 DNA reads as TGTGCCAGCAGTTTCAAAAGCAATCAGCCCCAGCATTTT. It encodes CASSFKSNQPQHF.

This sequence joins TRBV18 and TRBJ2-7; a weak D match, TRBD2 (6 bases). V lost 1 base, J lost 9 bases, and 16 bases lay in between. CDR1 and CDR2 (germline): KGHSH, LQKENI. This CDR3 is built from 14 residues. In DNA form, the CDR3 reads TGTGCCAGCTCACCACGGGGGGAGTCTACGGTGCAGTACTTC. It encodes CASSPRGESTVQYF.

V gene TRBV18 combines with J gene TRBJ2-7; possibly TRBD1 for D (5 bases). This CDR3 comprises 12 residues. V shed 3 bases and J shed 5 bases, with 8 bases lying between them. The germline V gene has CDR1 KGHSH and CDR2 LQKENI. Written as DNA, the CDR3 is TGTGCCAGCTCACCCTCAGGGCACGAGCAGTACTTC. This sequence encodes CASSPSGHEQYF. Filled out from reference TRBV18 and TRBJ2-7, the complete variable domain reads NAGVMQNPRHLVRRRGQEARLRCSPMKGHSHVYWYRQLPEEGLKFMVYLQKENIIDESGMPKERFSAEFPKEGPSILRIQQVVRGDSAAYFCASSPSGHEQYFGPGTRLTVT.

This clone was seen once. The chain combines TRBV5-4 with TRBJ1-6; unclear D gene. Trimming removed 2 bases at V and 7 bases at J, with 16 bases between. This CDR3 region has 16 residues. CDR1 is SGHNT and CDR2 is YYREEE in the germline V gene (reference sequence). CDR3 nucleotides: TGTGCCAGCAGCTTCTTTCCCCACAGCGGGAATTCACCCCTCCACTTT. Amino acid sequence: CASSFFPHSGNSPLHF.

The CDR3 DNA is TGTGCCTGGAGTGTACTACGGCGGCGGGGGGCCCTTTACTTC. This sequence encodes CAWSVLRRRGALYF. The rearrangement links TRBV30 to TRBJ2-7; 8 bases match TRBD2. With 0 bases clipped from V and 13 bases from J, the junction kept 14 bases outside the gene matches. Germline V gene data show CDR1 as GTSNPN and CDR2 as SVGIG (reference sequence). The CDR3 covers 14 residues.

Details on this clone: Other nucleotide sequences in the sample specify the same CDR3. This rearrangement joins TRBV19 to TRBJ1-2; 9 bases fit TRBD1. Germline loops: CDR1 LNHDA, CDR2 SQIVND (reference sequence). The V and J ends lost 6 bases and 5 bases, in that order; junction bases with no gene match: 4. This CDR3 contains 13 residues. The CDR3 region has the DNA TGTGCCAGTAGGCCCGGGACAGGGTATGGCTACACCTTC. It specifies CASRPGTGYGYTF.

This clone was picked up one time. The rearrangement joins TRBV27 to TRBJ1-2, with D hard to call. V lost 3 bases, J lost 9 bases, and 14 bases lay in between. The V gene's germline CDR1 is MNHEY and CDR2 SMNVEV (reference sequence). The CDR3 is made up of 13 amino acids. The CDR3 is CASSFAPEGSYTF. The CDR3 DNA reads TGTGCCAGCAGTTTTGCCCCGGAGGGTAGCTACACCTTC.

DNA of the CDR3: TGTGCCAGCAGTGAACAAACAGGGACGTTCTCTGGAAACACCATATATTTT. This gives the protein CASSEQTGTFSGNTIYF. The chain uses TRBV6-1 and TRBJ1-3; D perhaps matches TRBD1 (6 bases). V was pared by 2 bases and J by 0 bases, with 14 bases between. This CDR3 spans 17 amino acids. Per germline, CDR1 MNHNS and CDR2 SASEGT.

There are a few counts of this clone. The chain employs TRBV4-2 and TRBJ1-2; 7 bases align to TRBD1. Germline CDR1 is LGHNA and CDR2 is YNFKEQ. This CDR3 has 16 amino acids. V dropped 0 bases and J dropped 7; count of bases not matched to a gene: 11. The CDR3 loop is CASSQERGREKFGYTF. DNA for the CDR3: TGTGCCAGCAGCCAAGAAAGGGGGCGCGAGAAGTTTGGCTACACCTTC.

The chain links TRBV5-1 to TRBJ1-2; weak D call: TRBD1 (6 bases). CDR1 is SGHRS, CDR2 YFSETQ, per germline. Trimming left V 5 bases short and J 4 bases short, with 21 bases between. The CDR3 has 16 amino acids. The CDR3 DNA sequence: TGCGCCAGCAGTTGGGTTACGAGGGGGTTGCTCTATGGCTACACCTTC. Its protein product is CASSWVTRGLLYGYTF.

CDR3 protein: CASSYGGNQPQHF. CDR3 nucleotide sequence: TGTGCCAGCAGTTACGGAGGGAATCAGCCCCAGCATTTT. V is TRBV6-5 and J is TRBJ1-5; D is uncertain. The CDR3 consists of 13 residues. Trimming removed 2 bases at V and 4 bases at J, with 6 bases between. Germline V gene lookup returns CDR1 MNHEY and CDR2 SVGAGI.

The V call is TRBV28, the J call TRBJ1-5; unclear D gene. This CDR3 contains 15 residues. Germline assignment: CDR1 MDHEN and CDR2 SYDVKM. V was cut by 10 bases and J by 4 bases, with 20 bases left in between. CDR3 DNA: TGTGCCATCCGCGGGCCCATAGGAGCTAATCAGCCCCAGCATTTT. Protein product: CAIRGPIGANQPQHF.

To note about this clone: Compared with germline, one end of the junction differs, possibly owing to a read error. The chain carries TRBV7-2 and TRBJ2-7; TRBD2 matches 8 bases. This CDR3 has 15 residues. Germline lookup yields CDR1 SGHTA and CDR2 FQGNSA. The CDR3 region has the DNA TGTGCCAGCAGGTTAGCGGGACTTAGCTCCTACGAGCAGTACTTC. It codes for CASRLAGLSSYEQYF. The full variable domain, completed using reference TRBV7-2 and TRBJ2-7, is GAGVSQSPSNKVTEKGKDVELRCDPISGHTALYWYRQSLGQGLEFLIYFQGNSAPDKSGLPSDRFSAERTGGSVSTLTIQRTQQEDSAVYLCASRLAGLSSYEQYFGPGTRLTVT.

V gene TRBV28 combines with J gene TRBJ2-1; 10 bases line up with TRBD2. The CDR3 runs 21 residues. CDR1 and CDR2 from the germline V gene are MDHEN and SYDVKM. With V trimmed by 3 bases and J by 1 base, 18 bases remained unmatched. CDR3 sequence: CASSFWTWRSGGDNSYNEQFF. CDR3 coding DNA: TGTGCCAGCAGTTTTTGGACCTGGAGGAGCGGGGGGGATAATTCCTACAATGAGCAGTTCTTC.

V gene TRBV4-3 combines with J gene TRBJ1-1; D is uncertain. Germline CDR1 reads LGHNA; CDR2 reads YSLEER. Trimming removed 4 bases at V and 1 base at J, with 10 bases between. The CDR3 runs 14 residues. The CDR3, as DNA: TGCGCCAGCAGCCCCAGGACTACGAACACTGAAGCTTTCTTT. This translates into CASSPRTTNTEAFF.

V and J are TRBV29-1 and TRBJ1-2; perhaps TRBD1 as D (6 bases). The CDR3 extends over 15 amino acids. The germline CDR1 and CDR2 sequences are SQVTM and ANQGSEA. Trimming shortened V by 4 bases and J by 6 bases, and 21 bases separated the two germline ends. The DNA for the CDR3 is TGCAGCGTTGTAACAGGGTCACACACTGAAGATGGCTACACCTTC. Residues: CSVVTGSHTEDGYTF. Full variable domain (rest looked up from reference TRBV29-1 and TRBJ1-2): SAVISQKPSRDICQRGTSLTIQCQVDSQVTMMFWYRQQPGQSLTLIATANQGSEATYESGFVIDKFPISRPNLTFSTLTVSNMSPEDSSIYLCSVVTGSHTEDGYTFGSGTRLTVV.

This clone appeared a single time. This chain joins TRBV9 and TRBJ2-2, with 9 bases matching TRBD2. The ends lost 4 bases at V and 7 bases at J; junction bases unmatched: 11. From germline, CDR1 is SGDLS and CDR2 YYNGEE. The CDR3 contains 16 residues. CDR3 amino acids: CASSPWRGGRVGELFF. CDR3 DNA: TGTGCCAGCAGCCCTTGGCGGGGGGGCCGGGTCGGGGAGCTGTTTTTT. Full variable domain (remainder filled in from reference TRBV9 and TRBJ2-2): DSGVTQTPKHLITATGQRVTLRCSPRSGDLSVYWYQQSLDQGLQFLIQYYNGEERAKGNILERFSAQQFPDLHSELNLSSLELGDSALYFCASSPWRGGRVGELFFGEGSRLTVL.

The sample holds a few counts of this clone. The gene calls are TRBV25-1 and TRBJ1-3, with TRBD1 matching 7 bases. Germline assignment: CDR1 MGHDK and CDR2 SYGVNS. The CDR3 sequence is 14 residues long. With 3 bases clipped from V and 3 bases from J, the junction kept 2 bases outside the gene matches. CDR3 sequence (DNA): TGTGCCAGCAGTGACAGGGGGATTGGAAACACCATATATTTT. Amino acid sequence: CASSDRGIGNTIYF.

The CDR3 loop is CASSQEPSLRGYTF. The CDR3 DNA follows: TGTGCCAGCAGCCAGGAACCATCCCTGCGGGGCTACACCTTC. J is TRBJ1-2 and V is TRBV16; D gene unclear. The germline gives CDR1 KGHSY, CDR2 FQNENV. There are 14 residues in the CDR3. Trimming removed 3 bases at V and 8 bases at J, with 16 bases between.

The rearrangement joins TRBV27 to TRBJ2-3; D uncertain. The CDR3 runs 15 residues. The V gene's germline CDR1 is MNHEY and CDR2 SMNVEV (reference sequence). Between the trimmed V and J ends, which lost 5 bases and 5 bases, there was a span of 17 bases. CDR3 sequence: CASSHPVGSGDTQYF. The DNA for the CDR3 is TGTGCCAGCAGTCACCCCGTTGGGTCAGGAGATACGCAGTATTTT.